The clone carrying this TCR beta chain is called medium-sized based on its frequency. Its matching antigen is unknown. The CDR3 contains 12 residues. In germline, CDR1 is SQVTM, CDR2 ANQGSEA. The data derive from a study of CXCR3-negative and CXCR3-positive naive CD8 T cells. Study-wide findings and caveats: For naive cells, CXCR3-negative and CXCR3-positive subsets had similar TRBV-TRBJ usage; for memory cells, usage differed. CXCR3-positive naive cells carried more hydrophobic TRB CDR3s than CXCR3-negative ones. The study inferred TCR strength from TRB CDR3 properties and found comparable surface CD5 between naive subsets.

CD45RO-CCR7+CD27+CD95- expression identified naive CD8+ T cells. The authors prepared UMI-labeled TRB cDNA libraries by 5' RACE. TCRdb reprocessed the 5' RACE reads and reports one entry per CDR3 protein, with no DNA. The data show under 7,000 distinct CDR3 sequences, and the top ten clones hold approximately 1.3%. The sequencing input was naive CXCR3+ CD8+ T cells from blood. The subset here: CD45RO-CCR7+CD27+CD95- naive CD8+ T cells expressing CXCR3 (TNR3+). The chain is built from TRBV29-1 and TRBJ2-2. The clonotype comes from a human donor in good health. Some clones in this sample may be carry-over from other donors' samples. The CDR3 loop reads CSVEEDTGELFF.